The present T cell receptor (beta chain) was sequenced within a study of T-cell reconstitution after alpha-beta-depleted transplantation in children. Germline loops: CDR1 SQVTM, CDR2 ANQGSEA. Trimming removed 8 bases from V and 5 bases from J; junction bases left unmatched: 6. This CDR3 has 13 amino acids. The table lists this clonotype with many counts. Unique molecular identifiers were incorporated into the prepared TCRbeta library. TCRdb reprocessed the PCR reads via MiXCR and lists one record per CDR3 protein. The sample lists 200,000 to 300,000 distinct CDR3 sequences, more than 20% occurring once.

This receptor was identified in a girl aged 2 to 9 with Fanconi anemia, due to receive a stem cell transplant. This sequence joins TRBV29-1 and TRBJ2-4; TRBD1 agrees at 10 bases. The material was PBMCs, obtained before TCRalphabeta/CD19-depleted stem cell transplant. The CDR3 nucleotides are TGCAGCCCCCCCGGGACAGGGGAAAACATTCAGTACTTC. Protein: CSPPGTGENIQYF.